Listed below are T cell receptor beta chains from one sample, sequenced in a study of cytomegalovirus exposure and HLA in healthy donors. Libraries were prepared by immunoSEQ multiplex PCR; TCRdb keeps only in-frame clonotypes and omits some of them. The sample includes 100,000 to 150,000 clones, about 80% of them seen just once. The sample comprised PBMCs. These receptors were taken from a man aged 35 to 55 in good health and CMV-seronegative. Each CDR3 is given with its conserved first and last residue. D genes are given only for firm matches. The size of a clone is reported for some rows only, either as once, few or many, or as a class for expanded clones.

TGTGCCAGCAGCTTAGCGGCAGGAGCCAAAAACATTCAGTACTTC,CASSLAAGAKNIQYF,-,-,TRBV7-2,TRBJ2-4
TGTGCCAGCAGCGCTCCGGGGGGAAAAGCTTTCTTT,CASSAPGGKAFF,-,-,TRBV5-5,TRBJ1-1
TGTGCCACCAGCAGAGTCGGGACAGGTTTGACCTACGAGCAGTACTTC,CATSRVGTGLTYEQYF,-,TRBD1,TRBV15,TRBJ2-7
TGCGCCAGCAGCTTTTATCAGAGCGACACCGGGGAGCTGTTTTTT,CASSFYQSDTGELFF,-,-,TRBV5-1,TRBJ2-2
TGTGCCTGGGGACAAGAGGTTGCTGAAGCTTTCTTT,CAWGQEVAEAFF,-,-,TRBV30,TRBJ1-1
TGCAGCGCCGTGGACACCCCTGAAGCTTTCTTT,CSAVDTPEAFF,-,-,TRBV29-1,TRBJ1-1
TGTGCCAGCAGCTTGAACTACCTAGACACTGAAGCTTTCTTT,CASSLNYLDTEAFF,-,-,TRBV5-6,TRBJ1-1
TGCGCCAGCAGCCCTACAGGGCCTTATAGCAATCAGCCCCAGCATTTT,CASSPTGPYSNQPQHF,few,-,TRBV5-1,TRBJ1-5
TGTGCCAGCAGCTTGGACGGGACAGGGGCCCACGAGCAGTACTTC,CASSLDGTGAHEQYF,few,TRBD1,TRBV11-2,TRBJ2-7
TGTGCCAGTAGTCCGAGACCACTATACAATGAGCAGTTCTTC,CASSPRPLYNEQFF,-,-,TRBV19,TRBJ2-1
TGTGCCAGCAGCCAAAAACAGGGGAATAATTCACCCCTCCACTTT,CASSQKQGNNSPLHF,-,TRBD1,TRBV7-9,TRBJ1-6
TGTGCCAGCTCAGCGAGCGGGGCCTCCTACGAGCAGTACTTC,CASSASGASYEQYF,few,TRBD2,TRBV18,TRBJ2-7
TGCGCCAGCAGCTTCGGGTCACAAGAGACCCAGTACTTC,CASSFGSQETQYF,-,-,TRBV5-1,TRBJ2-5
TGCGCCAGCAGCCAAGGTCTCCCGGGGTATGGCTACACCTTC,CASSQGLPGYGYTF,once,-,TRBV4-1,TRBJ1-2
TGTGCCAGCTCACCAGGCAGGGCGAACACTGAAGCTTTCTTT,CASSPGRANTEAFF,-,-,TRBV18,TRBJ1-1
TGTGCCAGCAGCCTGCCCGATACGCGGGGGGGCTACACCTTC,CASSLPDTRGGYTF,-,-,TRBV5-8,TRBJ1-2
TGTGCCAGCAGGAACTCGGCGGGGCCCGATCAGCCCCAGCATTTT,CASRNSAGPDQPQHF,-,-,TRBV2,TRBJ1-5
TGTGCCAGCCGATTTGCGGGGGGAGGTAATGAAAAACTGTTTTTT,CASRFAGGGNEKLFF,-,-,TRBV6-5,TRBJ1-4
TGCGCCAGCAGCTGGCTAGCGGGACATTCGGGGGAGCAGTACTTC,CASSWLAGHSGEQYF,-,TRBD2,TRBV5-1,TRBJ2-5
TGTGCCAGCTCACCAACCCTCGAGGGCTACGAGCAGTACTTC,CASSPTLEGYEQYF,-,-,TRBV18,TRBJ2-7
TGTGCCAGCAGTGCTAGCTCTAGAACAGATACGCAGTATTTT,CASSASSRTDTQYF,few,-,TRBV6-1,TRBJ2-3
TGTGCCAGCAGTTACAGCCGACAGCAACAGTCGGAGACCCAGTACTTC,CASSYSRQQQSETQYF,-,-,TRBV6-5,TRBJ2-5
TGTGCCAGCAGCTTGCCGGGACAGCTAATATCTGGGGCCAACGGCCTGACTTTC,CASSLPGQLISGANGLTF,-,TRBD1,TRBV5-6,TRBJ2-6
TGTGCCAGCTGCGCGAACTACAATGAGCAGTTCTTC,CASCANYNEQFF,-,-,TRBV7-2,TRBJ2-1
TGTGCCAGCAGCCAAGCGGGGACAGGGGGACAATTGAACAATCAGCCCCAGCATTTT,CASSQAGTGGQLNNQPQHF,-,TRBD1,TRBV4-2,TRBJ1-5
TGTGCCAGTAGTAACCCCCGGGGTTTACACGAGCAGTACTTC,CASSNPRGLHEQYF,-,-,TRBV19,TRBJ2-7
TGTGCTAGTGGCCCCGGGGACAGGGGATACAATGAGCAGTTCTTC,CASGPGDRGYNEQFF,-,TRBD1,TRBV12-5,TRBJ2-1
TGCGCCAGCAGCCGGGACAGCCTCACCTACGAGCAGTACTTC,CASSRDSLTYEQYF,-,TRBD1,TRBV5-1,TRBJ2-7
TGTGCCAGCAGTCTGGTCGGGGTGAAGGGTGGCTACACCTTC,CASSLVGVKGGYTF,-,-,TRBV6-1,TRBJ1-2
TGTGCCAGCAGTTACGAGGAGAAGGCGGCATACGAGCAGTACTTC,CASSYEEKAAYEQYF,few,-,TRBV6-6,TRBJ2-7
TGTGCCAGCACCCAAAGATACGGGCAGGGGGGTTCACCCCTCCACTTT,CASTQRYGQGGSPLHF,-,TRBD1,TRBV4-2,TRBJ1-6
TGTGCCAGTAGCCCCACAGGGGCCAACGTCCTGACTTTC,CASSPTGANVLTF,few,-,TRBV19,TRBJ2-6
TGTGCCAGCAGCTTACCCGGGACAGGGACTAATTCACCCCTCCACTTT,CASSLPGTGTNSPLHF,-,TRBD1,TRBV5-4,TRBJ1-6
TGTGCCAGCAGCTTGTCGCACACCACAGATACGCAGTATTTT,CASSLSHTTDTQYF,-,-,TRBV5-8,TRBJ2-3
TGTGCCAGCAGTGGAGTCTGGAATGAAAAACTGTTTTTT,CASSGVWNEKLFF,few,-,TRBV2,TRBJ1-4
TGTGCCAGCAGTTTATCGAGCCCCTACGAGCAGTACTTC,CASSLSSPYEQYF,few,-,TRBV27,TRBJ2-7
TGTGCCAGCAGCTTGTCGACAGGCCTACCCGACCCCGATACGCAGTATTTT,CASSLSTGLPDPDTQYF,once,-,TRBV5-6,TRBJ2-3
TGCGCCAGCAGCCAACCCCTCTACGAGCAGTACTTC,CASSQPLYEQYF,-,-,TRBV4-1,TRBJ2-7
TGTGCCAGCAGCAATATCGGGACAGCGCAAGAGACCCAGTACTTC,CASSNIGTAQETQYF,-,TRBD1,TRBV4-2,TRBJ2-5
TGTGCCAGCAGCTTTTACGGGACAGGGAAGTACGAGCAGTACTTC,CASSFYGTGKYEQYF,few,TRBD1,TRBV7-9,TRBJ2-7
TGTGCCAGCGGATACGACAGGGGGATCGGGCAGCCCCAGCATTTT,CASGYDRGIGQPQHF,-,TRBD1,TRBV2,TRBJ1-5
TGTGCCAGCAGCGGACCGGGACAGCGAGAGACCCAGTACTTC,CASSGPGQRETQYF,once,TRBD1,TRBV9,TRBJ2-5
TGTGCCAGCAGTGAGTCCCCCGGGAGCTCTGGAAACACCATATATTTT,CASSESPGSSGNTIYF,few,-,TRBV2,TRBJ1-3
TGCGCCAGCAGCCGGCGGGGGGGCTATAATGAAAAACTGTTTTTT,CASSRRGGYNEKLFF,-,-,TRBV4-3,TRBJ1-4
TGCGCCAGCAGCCTGGGACAGGGGGCAGCCGAGCAGTACTTC,CASSLGQGAAEQYF,-,TRBD1,TRBV5-1,TRBJ2-7
TGTGCCAGCAGGCCCACAGCTGCTAACTATGGCTACACCTTC,CASRPTAANYGYTF,-,-,TRBV11-2,TRBJ1-2
TGTGCCAGCTCCCTTATCGACGGGGGGAATGAGCAGTTCTTC,CASSLIDGGNEQFF,few,TRBD2,TRBV18,TRBJ2-1
TGTGCCAGCAGCCAAGACAAGGGGACCTACGAGCAGTACTTC,CASSQDKGTYEQYF,-,-,TRBV4-2,TRBJ2-7
TGTGCCAGCTCACCAATGGGGGGAACGAACACTGAAGCTTTCTTT,CASSPMGGTNTEAFF,-,-,TRBV18,TRBJ1-1
TGTGCCAGTAGTATGCGTACCGGGTCGTACTCCTACGAGCAGTACTTC,CASSMRTGSYSYEQYF,-,-,TRBV19,TRBJ2-7
TGTGCCAGCAGCTCCCGGGGCACAGCGGGTGGCTACACCTTC,CASSSRGTAGGYTF,-,-,TRBV7-2,TRBJ1-2
TGCGCCAGCTTTCGTACTAGCGGACAGACCAAAAACATTCAGTACTTC,CASFRTSGQTKNIQYF,-,TRBD2,TRBV23-1,TRBJ2-4
TGTGCCAGCAGCTTGAGGACAGGACCTCACACAGATACGCAGTATTTT,CASSLRTGPHTDTQYF,-,TRBD1,TRBV7-8,TRBJ2-3
TGTGCCAGTAGTATAAACAGGGGGCTCACTGAAGCTTTCTTT,CASSINRGLTEAFF,-,TRBD1,TRBV19,TRBJ1-1
TGTGCCAGCAGTGATTTATCAGGGGGCTTCACAGATACGCAGTATTTT,CASSDLSGGFTDTQYF,-,TRBD1,TRBV6-1,TRBJ2-3